This TCR beta chain comes out of a study of cytomegalovirus exposure and HLA in healthy donors. General study findings and limits: There were under 200 TCR beta chains listed as cytomegalovirus-associated.

The junction had 17 bases not matched to a gene; V was cut back by 5 bases and J by 5 bases. The CDR3 contains 17 residues. Looked up from germline, CDR1 is MNHEY and CDR2 is SMNVEV (reference sequence). A note on this clone: What it binds is unknown.

Both 60 Vbeta primers and 13 Jbeta primers went into the PCR. Profiling relied on immunoSEQ multiplex PCR, and the TCRdb table lists in-frame clones only, not all of them. The table includes about 120,000 clones, approximately 78% detected once. The clonotype comes from a man aged 40-49 years in good health and CMV-seronegative. Sequenced: PBMCs. V gene TRBV27 combines with J gene TRBJ1-2, with TRBD1 identical over 7 bases. The CDR3 DNA reads as TGTGCCAGCAGTCCCTTGGTGGGGGAAGGGGGCGCTTATGGCTACACCTTC. Translating it yields CASSPLVGEGGAYGYTF.